The rows below give T cell receptor beta chains drawn from one sample of a study of blood T cell repertoires in COVID-19. Sequencing used immunoSEQ multiplex PCR; TCRdb keeps in-frame clones, though not all of them. This table has approximately 180,000 clones, roughly 76% appearing once. The material sequenced was peripheral blood. These receptors came from a woman older than 75 with COVID-19, enrolled during active disease. Each CDR3 is given with its conserved first and last residue. Fields, in order: D gene, V gene, clone size, J gene, CDR3 protein, CDR3 DNA. D genes are given only for firm matches. Clone size is given for some rows only: seen once, a few or many times, or a class if the clone is expanded.

D gene: NA; V gene: TRBV28; clone size: NA; J gene: TRBJ2-7; CDR3 protein: CASSPWGLDSFSYEQYF; CDR3 DNA: TGTGCCAGCAGTCCATGGGGCCTGGACAGTTTCTCCTACGAGCAGTACTTC
D gene: TRBD1; V gene: TRBV4-1; clone size: NA; J gene: TRBJ1-3; CDR3 protein: CASSHDRDRGRSGRRNTIYF; CDR3 DNA: TGCGCCAGCAGCCATGATCGGGACAGGGGGCGAAGTGGTCGTCGAAACACCATATATTTT
D gene: TRBD1; V gene: TRBV28; clone size: once; J gene: TRBJ1-2; CDR3 protein: CASSPLDRGNYGYTF; CDR3 DNA: TGTGCCAGCAGTCCCCTGGACAGGGGAAACTATGGCTACACCTTC
D gene: NA; V gene: TRBV21-1; clone size: NA; J gene: TRBJ2-1; CDR3 protein: CASSIRDRSSISSYNEQFF; CDR3 DNA: TGTGCCAGCAGCATCCGGGACAGGAGCTCGATTAGCTCCTACAATGAGCAGTTCTTC
D gene: TRBD1; V gene: TRBV7-2; clone size: NA; J gene: TRBJ2-3; CDR3 protein: CASSLVSTGSTDTQYF; CDR3 DNA: TGTGCCAGCAGCTTAGTTTCGACAGGGAGCACAGATACGCAGTATTTT
D gene: TRBD1; V gene: TRBV11-2; clone size: NA; J gene: TRBJ2-5; CDR3 protein: CASSKDRGKGETQYF; CDR3 DNA: TGTGCCAGCAGCAAAGACAGGGGAAAGGGAGAGACCCAGTACTTC
D gene: TRBD1; V gene: TRBV7-9; clone size: NA; J gene: TRBJ1-6; CDR3 protein: CASSRDSTSNSPLHF; CDR3 DNA: TGTGCCAGCAGCCGGGACAGCACCTCCAATTCACCCCTCCACTTT
D gene: TRBD1; V gene: TRBV19; clone size: NA; J gene: TRBJ2-7; CDR3 protein: CASSMGQARYF; CDR3 DNA: TGTGCCAGTAGTATGGGACAGGCCAGGTACTTC
D gene: NA; V gene: TRBV6-6; clone size: NA; J gene: TRBJ2-2; CDR3 protein: CASSYFGTTNTGELFF; CDR3 DNA: TGTGCCAGCAGTTACTTCGGGACAACCAACACCGGGGAGCTGTTTTTT
D gene: NA; V gene: TRBV11-3; clone size: NA; J gene: TRBJ2-1; CDR3 protein: CASSLEYASYNEQFF; CDR3 DNA: TGTGCCAGCAGCTTAGAATACGCCAGCTACAATGAGCAGTTCTTC
D gene: TRBD2; V gene: TRBV24-1; clone size: NA; J gene: TRBJ2-5; CDR3 protein: CATSDGGLAGDRETQYF; CDR3 DNA: TGTGCCACCAGTGATGGGGGACTAGCGGGAGATCGGGAGACCCAGTACTTC
D gene: NA; V gene: TRBV3-1/TRBV3-2; clone size: once; J gene: TRBJ1-2; CDR3 protein: CASSQGAGSNLRYTF; CDR3 DNA: TGTGCCAGCAGCCAAGGCGCGGGGAGTAACCTTCGCTACACCTTC
D gene: NA; V gene: TRBV7-9; clone size: NA; J gene: TRBJ2-7; CDR3 protein: CASSSGTTSYEQYF; CDR3 DNA: TGTGCCAGCAGTTCCGGGACAACCTCCTACGAGCAGTACTTC
D gene: NA; V gene: TRBV28; clone size: few; J gene: TRBJ2-1; CDR3 protein: CASSLPGARNNEQFF; CDR3 DNA: TGTGCCAGCAGTTTACCAGGGGCCCGGAACAATGAGCAGTTCTTC
D gene: TRBD1; V gene: TRBV19; clone size: NA; J gene: TRBJ1-1; CDR3 protein: CASSPRQGTNTEAFF; CDR3 DNA: TGTGCCAGTAGTCCCAGACAGGGGACGAACACTGAAGCTTTCTTT
D gene: TRBD1; V gene: TRBV6-5; clone size: NA; J gene: TRBJ1-2; CDR3 protein: CASRSSGGYGYTF; CDR3 DNA: TGTGCCAGCAGATCCTCAGGGGGCTATGGCTACACCTTC
D gene: NA; V gene: TRBV6-1; clone size: NA; J gene: TRBJ1-3; CDR3 protein: CASSERGRVGNTIYF; CDR3 DNA: TGTGCCAGCAGTGAGCGGGGCCGAGTTGGAAACACCATATATTTT
D gene: TRBD1; V gene: TRBV5-4; clone size: few; J gene: TRBJ1-2; CDR3 protein: CASSRDRANYGYTF; CDR3 DNA: TGTGCCAGCAGCCGGGACAGGGCTAACTATGGCTACACCTTC
D gene: TRBD1; V gene: TRBV19; clone size: NA; J gene: TRBJ1-2; CDR3 protein: CASSIRDPGTGSGGYTF; CDR3 DNA: TGTGCCAGTAGTATACGAGACCCCGGGACAGGGAGCGGTGGCTACACCTTC
D gene: TRBD1; V gene: TRBV7-8; clone size: NA; J gene: TRBJ1-4; CDR3 protein: CASSSTGQGWEKLFF; CDR3 DNA: TGTGCCAGCAGCTCAACAGGACAGGGTTGGGAAAAACTGTTTTTT
D gene: TRBD1; V gene: TRBV18; clone size: NA; J gene: TRBJ1-1; CDR3 protein: CASSPVTGSTEAFF; CDR3 DNA: TGTGCCAGCTCACCTGTGACAGGGTCCACTGAAGCTTTCTTT
D gene: TRBD2; V gene: TRBV6-2/TRBV6-3; clone size: NA; J gene: TRBJ2-2; CDR3 protein: CASSYPLGLAVNTGELFF; CDR3 DNA: TGTGCCAGCAGTTACCCCTTGGGACTAGCAGTTAACACCGGGGAGCTGTTTTTT
D gene: TRBD2; V gene: TRBV7-9; clone size: NA; J gene: TRBJ2-5; CDR3 protein: CASPGTRLRETQYF; CDR3 DNA: TGTGCCAGCCCGGGGACTAGGCTGCGAGAGACCCAGTACTTC
D gene: NA; V gene: TRBV21-1; clone size: NA; J gene: TRBJ2-3; CDR3 protein: CASSKARKLAGEGDTQYF; CDR3 DNA: TGTGCCAGCAGCAAAGCAAGGAAACTAGCGGGAGAGGGAGATACGCAGTATTTT
D gene: TRBD2; V gene: TRBV28; clone size: NA; J gene: TRBJ2-3; CDR3 protein: CASSLGLAGAPKDTQYF; CDR3 DNA: TGTGCCAGCAGTTTAGGACTAGCGGGAGCCCCAAAAGATACGCAGTATTTT
D gene: TRBD2; V gene: TRBV7-3; clone size: NA; J gene: TRBJ2-3; CDR3 protein: CASRLAPSTDTQYF; CDR3 DNA: TGTGCCAGCCGACTAGCTCCGAGCACAGATACGCAGTATTTT
D gene: TRBD1; V gene: TRBV18; clone size: NA; J gene: TRBJ2-2; CDR3 protein: CASSPLGQGRTGELFF; CDR3 DNA: TGTGCCAGCTCACCATTGGGACAGGGGAGAACCGGGGAGCTGTTTTTT
D gene: NA; V gene: TRBV18; clone size: NA; J gene: TRBJ2-1; CDR3 protein: CASSPLREVLYNEQFF; CDR3 DNA: TGTGCCAGCTCACCCCTTAGAGAGGTCTTGTACAATGAGCAGTTCTTC
D gene: TRBD2; V gene: TRBV24-1; clone size: NA; J gene: TRBJ2-1; CDR3 protein: CATSDPPSGRTQAKQFF; CDR3 DNA: TGTGCCACCAGTGACCCCCCTAGCGGGAGAACACAAGCAAAGCAGTTCTTC
D gene: TRBD2; V gene: TRBV6-2/TRBV6-3; clone size: NA; J gene: TRBJ2-1; CDR3 protein: CASSWETSGTTDNEQFF; CDR3 DNA: TGTGCCAGCAGTTGGGAGACTAGCGGGACGACCGACAATGAGCAGTTCTTC
D gene: NA; V gene: TRBV6-2/TRBV6-3; clone size: NA; J gene: TRBJ2-2; CDR3 protein: CASSPRRSAANTGELFF; CDR3 DNA: TGTGCCAGCAGCCCTCGGCGTAGCGCGGCGAACACCGGGGAGCTGTTTTTT
D gene: TRBD1; V gene: TRBV19; clone size: once; J gene: TRBJ2-4; CDR3 protein: CASSIGTGAMAKNIQYF; CDR3 DNA: TGTGCCAGTAGTATAGGGACAGGGGCGATGGCCAAAAACATTCAGTACTTC
D gene: TRBD1; V gene: TRBV6-1; clone size: NA; J gene: TRBJ1-6; CDR3 protein: CASSVTGSSYNSPLHF; CDR3 DNA: TGTGCCAGCAGTGTGACAGGGAGCTCCTATAATTCACCCCTCCACTTT
D gene: TRBD1; V gene: TRBV2; clone size: NA; J gene: TRBJ2-2; CDR3 protein: CASKARTGGGELFF; CDR3 DNA: TGTGCCAGCAAAGCGAGGACAGGGGGCGGGGAGCTGTTTTTT
D gene: TRBD2; V gene: TRBV2; clone size: NA; J gene: TRBJ2-7; CDR3 protein: CASSEAGLAGGDEQYF; CDR3 DNA: TGTGCCAGCAGTGAAGCGGGACTAGCGGGAGGGGACGAGCAGTACTTC
D gene: TRBD1; V gene: TRBV3-1/TRBV3-2; clone size: NA; J gene: TRBJ1-1; CDR3 protein: CASSHIAGAGGNTEAFF; CDR3 DNA: TGTGCCAGCAGCCACATCGCAGGGGCAGGGGGGAACACTGAAGCTTTCTTT
D gene: TRBD1; V gene: TRBV29-1; clone size: few; J gene: TRBJ2-7; CDR3 protein: CSVGQGSYEQYF; CDR3 DNA: TGCAGCGTGGGACAGGGTTCCTACGAGCAGTACTTC
D gene: TRBD1; V gene: TRBV4-2; clone size: NA; J gene: TRBJ2-7; CDR3 protein: CASSHGQGRSEQYF; CDR3 DNA: TGTGCCAGCAGCCACGGACAGGGGAGGTCCGAGCAGTACTTC
D gene: NA; V gene: TRBV4-3; clone size: NA; J gene: TRBJ1-1; CDR3 protein: CASSQELGGTEAFF; CDR3 DNA: TGCGCCAGCAGCCAAGAGTTGGGGGGGACTGAAGCTTTCTTT
D gene: TRBD1; V gene: TRBV2; clone size: NA; J gene: TRBJ1-6; CDR3 protein: CASSVAARGISPLHF; CDR3 DNA: TGTGCCAGCAGTGTGGCGGCCAGGGGGATTTCACCCCTCCACTTT
D gene: NA; V gene: TRBV30; clone size: once; J gene: TRBJ1-2; CDR3 protein: CARRDMGGYTF; CDR3 DNA: TGTGCCCGACGTGACATGGGTGGCTACACCTTC
D gene: NA; V gene: TRBV29-1; clone size: NA; J gene: TRBJ1-2; CDR3 protein: CSVDPGPAGYTF; CDR3 DNA: TGCAGCGTTGACCCGGGTCCCGCTGGCTACACCTTC
D gene: TRBD1; V gene: TRBV7-2; clone size: NA; J gene: TRBJ2-3; CDR3 protein: CASSSDRAPDTQYF; CDR3 DNA: TGTGCCAGCAGTTCAGACAGGGCCCCAGATACGCAGTATTTT